A selection of T cell receptor beta chains follows, all from one sample in a study of blood T cell repertoires in COVID-19. Using immunoSEQ multiplex PCR, the repertoire was profiled, and TCRdb retains in-frame clones only, with some absent. The data show fewer than 200,000 clones, around three quarters seen once. Sequenced: PBMCs or T cells enriched from blood (not recorded which). These receptors all come from a woman in her seventies in a cohort exposed to, infected with or recovered from COVID-19 (not recorded which). Both conserved end residues are part of each CDR3. The order of the fields is clone size, CDR3 length, D gene, V gene, J gene, CDR3 DNA, CDR3 protein. The D gene is left open where the match is weak. Size is omitted from some rows. Given values are once, few, many or a class for expanded clones.

size: once; length: 15; D: TRBD1; V: TRBV10-3; J: TRBJ1-6; DNA: TGTGCCATCAGTGAAGTCAGGGGGCCGAATTCACCCCTCCACTTT; CDR3: CAISEVRGPNSPLHF
size: NA; length: 14; D: TRBD2; V: TRBV6-2/TRBV6-3; J: TRBJ2-5; DNA: TGTGCCAGCAGTCGACTAGCGGTCCAAGAGACCCAGTACTTC; CDR3: CASSRLAVQETQYF
size: NA; length: 15; D: TRBD2; V: TRBV24-1; J: TRBJ2-5; DNA: TGTGCCACCAGTGACCCCTGGACTAGCTTGGAGACCCAGTACTTC; CDR3: CATSDPWTSLETQYF
size: NA; length: 15; D: TRBD1; V: TRBV5-6; J: TRBJ1-2; DNA: TGTGCCAGCAGCCCCCGGACAGGGGGGAACTATGGCTACACCTTC; CDR3: CASSPRTGGNYGYTF
size: NA; length: 16; D: TRBD2; V: TRBV27; J: TRBJ2-7; DNA: TGTGCCAGCAGTCCTACACGGACTAGCGGGGTATACGAGCAGTACTTC; CDR3: CASSPTRTSGVYEQYF
size: NA; length: 13; D: NA; V: TRBV6-5; J: TRBJ2-2; DNA: TGTGCCAGCAGTCTTACCAGGGTGAGGGAGCTGTTTTTT; CDR3: CASSLTRVRELFF
size: few; length: 14; D: TRBD1; V: TRBV27; J: TRBJ1-2; DNA: TGTGCCAGCAGGGGGACAGGGGGGCTCCATGGCTACACCTTC; CDR3: CASRGTGGLHGYTF
size: NA; length: 13; D: NA; V: TRBV2; J: TRBJ1-5; DNA: TGTGCCAGCAGTGGCCGGCTAGGTCAGCCCCAGCATTTT; CDR3: CASSGRLGQPQHF
size: once; length: 14; D: NA; V: TRBV2; J: TRBJ2-7; DNA: TGTGCCAGCAGGAAAACAGGGTACCTACGCGAGCAGTACTTC; CDR3: CASRKTGYLREQYF
size: NA; length: 16; D: NA; V: TRBV18; J: TRBJ2-1; DNA: TGTGCCAGCTCACCACCGGGCCAAAGCTCCTACAATGAGCAGTTCTTC; CDR3: CASSPPGQSSYNEQFF
size: NA; length: 13; D: NA; V: TRBV6-5; J: TRBJ1-1; DNA: TGTGCCAGCAGTTACAGGTCGGACTCTGAAGCTTTCTTT; CDR3: CASSYRSDSEAFF
size: NA; length: 15; D: TRBD1; V: TRBV23-1; J: TRBJ2-5; DNA: TGCGCCAGCAGTCAATCGACAGGGGTCAAAGAGACCCAGTACTTC; CDR3: CASSQSTGVKETQYF
size: once; length: 13; D: NA; V: TRBV6-2/TRBV6-3; J: TRBJ1-1; DNA: TGTGCCAGCAGCGAGAGGGTACGCACTGAAGCTTTCTTT; CDR3: CASSERVRTEAFF
size: NA; length: 14; D: NA; V: TRBV28; J: TRBJ1-5; DNA: TGTGCCAGCCGACCGGGGGGAAGCAATCAGCCCCAGCATTTT; CDR3: CASRPGGSNQPQHF
size: NA; length: 17; D: NA; V: TRBV7-2; J: TRBJ2-1; DNA: TGTGCCAGCAGCTTAATGGCTCTAGCGAGTAGCTTCCATGAGCAGTTCTTC; CDR3: CASSLMALASSFHEQFF
size: NA; length: 15; D: NA; V: TRBV18; J: TRBJ1-4; DNA: TGTGCCAGCTCACCGTCGGGTCCGAGTAATGAAAAACTGTTTTTT; CDR3: CASSPSGPSNEKLFF
size: NA; length: 14; D: NA; V: TRBV18; J: TRBJ2-3; DNA: TGTGCCAGCTCACCACCATCTAGCACAGATACGCAGTATTTT; CDR3: CASSPPSSTDTQYF
size: NA; length: 14; D: TRBD2; V: TRBV2; J: TRBJ2-1; DNA: TGTGCCAGCAGTGTGGGCGGGAGTAGTGCTGAGCAGTTCTTC; CDR3: CASSVGGSSAEQFF
size: few; length: 16; D: NA; V: TRBV3-1/TRBV3-2; J: TRBJ1-4; DNA: TGTGCCAGCAGCCATCCTCGGGGGGGACGAGGTGAAAAACTGTTTTTT; CDR3: CASSHPRGGRGEKLFF
size: NA; length: 15; D: TRBD2; V: TRBV10-3; J: TRBJ2-1; DNA: TGTGCCATCAGTGGACTAGCGGGAGGATACAATGAGCAGTTCTTC; CDR3: CAISGLAGGYNEQFF
size: NA; length: 16; D: TRBD1; V: TRBV5-1; J: TRBJ1-1; DNA: TGCGCCAGCAGCTTGGGACAGGGGATGACGAACACTGAAGCTTTCTTT; CDR3: CASSLGQGMTNTEAFF
size: few; length: 14; D: TRBD1; V: TRBV19; J: TRBJ1-2; DNA: TGTGCCAGTAGCCCCCCGGGACAGGGGGATGGCTACACCTTC; CDR3: CASSPPGQGDGYTF
size: NA; length: 12; D: TRBD1; V: TRBV6-5; J: TRBJ1-4; DNA: TGTGCCAGCAGACAGGGGCGGGAAAAACTGTTTTTT; CDR3: CASRQGREKLFF
size: NA; length: 13; D: NA; V: TRBV29-1; J: TRBJ2-5; DNA: TGCAGCGTTGAGGTTACAGCTCAAGAGACCCAGTACTTC; CDR3: CSVEVTAQETQYF
size: few; length: 12; D: NA; V: TRBV28; J: TRBJ2-1; DNA: TGTGCCAGCAGAATCCTAGCGAAGGAGCAGTTCTTC; CDR3: CASRILAKEQFF
size: few; length: 14; D: TRBD2; V: TRBV19; J: TRBJ2-5; DNA: TGTGCCAGTAGTCCCCTAGCGGGTTTAGAGACCCAGTACTTC; CDR3: CASSPLAGLETQYF
size: NA; length: 24; D: NA; V: TRBV21-1; J: TRBJ2-1; DNA: TGTGCCAGCCCGAAAAAGAATACAGGGGCCGGGACCGGCGCCCCTTTCGACTCCTACAATGAGCAGTTCTTC; CDR3: CASPKKNTGAGTGAPFDSYNEQFF
size: NA; length: 14; D: NA; V: TRBV28; J: TRBJ2-3; DNA: TGTGCCAGCAGCCGCCTAGGGGGCACAGATACGCAGTATTTT; CDR3: CASSRLGGTDTQYF